The 27 T cell receptor beta chains reported below all come from one sample, sequenced in a study of beta chain features in type 1 diabetes. The sequenced template was cDNA made from the entire isolated RNA. The method was immunoSEQ multiplex PCR; TCRdb's version includes in-frame clones alone and lacks a portion of them. Of around 300,000 clones in the sample, approximately 11% were seen once. The sequencing sample was made of naive CD4+ T cells from blood. The origin of the receptors is a woman under 40 in good health.

The rearrangement joins TRBV7-9 to TRBJ1-2; D call uncertain. Germline loops: CDR1 SEHNR, CDR2 FQNEAQ (reference sequence). The V and J ends lost 5 bases and 8 bases respectively, with 12 bases between them. The CDR3 is made up of 12 amino acids. As DNA, the CDR3 is TGTGCCAGCAGCCCCACCGGGTGGGGCTACACCTTC. This translates into CASSPTGWGYTF. Full variable domain (outside the CDR3, taken from reference TRBV7-9 and TRBJ1-2): DTGVSQNPRHKITKRGQNVTFRCDPISEHNRLYWYRQTLGQGPEFLTYFQNEAQLEKSRLLSDRFSAERPKGSFSTLEIQRTEQGDSAMYLCASSPTGWGYTFGSGTRLTVV.

V usage is TRBV14 and J usage is TRBJ2-3; a weak D match, TRBD2 (6 bases). Between the trimmed V and J ends, which lost 0 bases and 0 bases, there was a span of 16 bases. Germline V gives CDR1 SGHDN, CDR2 FVKESK. This CDR3 comprises 18 residues. CDR3 DNA sequence: TGTGCCAGCAGCCAAGAGCCTGAGGGGAGGATCAGCACAGATACGCAGTATTTT. Its protein is CASSQEPEGRISTDTQYF.

This clone was found a few times. The CDR3, as DNA: TGTGCCACCAGGCCCAGCGGGAGTAATGAGCAGTTCTTC. Translation gives CATRPSGSNEQFF. The chain uses TRBV15 and TRBJ2-1, with 8 nucleotides matching TRBD2. This CDR3 region has 13 residues. Germline CDR1 reads LNHNV; CDR2 reads YYDKDF (reference sequence). Unmatched junction bases numbered 5, after V lost 6 bases and J lost 7 bases.

This clone was observed a few times. The CDR3 sequence: CAWSVGTAQETQYF. As DNA, the CDR3 is TGTGCCTGGAGTGTGGGGACAGCCCAAGAGACCCAGTACTTC. This chain joins TRBV30 and TRBJ2-5; 7 positions match TRBD1. Germline V CDR1 and CDR2: GTSNPN, SVGIG (reference sequence). CDR3 size: 14 residues. The ends lost 0 bases at V and 1 base at J; junction bases unmatched: 2.

As to this clone: This sample includes further DNA sequences coding for the same CDR3. The chain joins TRBV27 to TRBJ2-2; no clear D. CDR1 is MNHEY and CDR2 is SMNVEV in the germline V gene (reference sequence). The V and J ends lost 6 bases and 2 bases respectively, with 4 bases between them. This CDR3 spans 12 amino acids. The CDR3 bases are TGTGCCAGCAGCTTTAACACCGGGGAGCTGTTTTTT. This translates into CASSFNTGELFF.

This clone appeared a few times. The chain has TRBV12-5 and TRBJ1-1; D might be TRBD1 (6 bases). The V gene's germline CDR1 is LGHNT and CDR2 FRNRAP. The germline V and J ends were trimmed by 0 bases and 12 bases, with 23 bases remaining between them. CDR3 length: 16 residues. CDR3: CASGLVLGGAASGTFF. The CDR3, as DNA: TGTGCTAGTGGTTTGGTCCTTGGGGGGGCCGCCTCTGGAACTTTCTTT. Looking up the rest from reference TRBV12-5 and TRBJ1-1 gives the full variable domain: DARVTQTPRHKVTEMGQEVTMRCQPILGHNTVFWYRQTMMQGLELLAYFRNRAPLDDSGMPKDRFSAEMPDATLATLKIQPSEPRDSAVYFCASGLVLGGAASGTFFGQGTRLTVV.

This clone was observed a handful of times. V usage is TRBV7-9 and J usage is TRBJ2-2; D may be TRBD2 (6 bases). The CDR3 is 15 residues long. Between the trimmed V and J ends, which lost 1 base and 2 bases, there was a span of 8 bases. Germline assignment: CDR1 SEHNR and CDR2 FQNEAQ (reference sequence). The CDR3 sequence: CASSLVGLNTGELFF. For the CDR3, the DNA is TGTGCCAGCAGCTTAGTGGGACTTAACACCGGGGAGCTGTTTTTT.

This CDR3 is CASSKTVSNTGELFF. The CDR3 nucleotides are TGTGCCAGCAGCAAGACTGTCTCCAACACCGGGGAGCTGTTTTTT. The chain uses TRBV7-6 and TRBJ2-2; D not resolved. The CDR3 runs 15 residues. The V gene lost 5 bases and the J gene lost 2 bases, with 12 bases spanning the gap. Germline CDR1 SGHVS, CDR2 FNYEAQ.

V gene TRBV5-1 combines with J gene TRBJ1-5, with a weak D call TRBD1 (5 bases). CDR1 and CDR2 from the germline V gene are SGHRS and YFSETQ. This CDR3 comprises 16 residues. Trimming took off 0 bases at V and 2 bases at J, with 12 bases between the two ends. CDR3 nucleotides: TGCGCCAGCAGCTTGGGGACAAACTCTGGCAATCAGCCCCAGCATTTT. It codes for CASSLGTNSGNQPQHF.

The genes are TRBV7-9 and TRBJ2-5, with a tentative D call TRBD2 (5 bases). Trimming removed 6 bases from V and 11 bases from J, with 19 bases in between. The CDR3 is 13 residues long. Germline CDR1 is SEHNR and CDR2 is FQNEAQ (reference sequence). Written as DNA, the CDR3 is TGTGCCAGCAGATTAACCCTTGAGGGAGAGCAGTACTTC. It codes for CASRLTLEGEQYF.

CDR3: CASSPGHQNTEAFF. The DNA of the CDR3 is TGTGCCAGCTCACCGGGACACCAGAACACTGAAGCTTTCTTT. This chain connects TRBV18 to TRBJ1-1, with D perhaps TRBD1 (6 bases). This CDR3 is built from 14 residues. The V end was cut by 3 bases, the J end by 1 base, with 9 bases between. The germline V gene has CDR1 KGHSH and CDR2 LQKENI.

The V and J genes are TRBV25-1 and TRBJ2-1; D remains unclear. Between the trimmed V and J ends, which lost 4 bases and 0 bases, there was a span of 10 bases. The CDR3 runs 15 residues. Germline assignment: CDR1 MGHDK and CDR2 SYGVNS. CDR3 protein: CASSGRVSSYNEQFF. The CDR3 DNA reads as TGTGCCAGCAGTGGTCGGGTGAGCTCCTACAATGAGCAGTTCTTC.

This clone was recorded a few times. The chain uses TRBV28 and TRBJ2-7; 9 positions agree with TRBD1. Germline trimming cut 3 bases from V and 3 bases from J; bases unmatched to any gene: 3. The germline V gene encodes CDR1 MDHEN and CDR2 SYDVKM. This CDR3 comprises 14 residues. CDR3 in amino acids: CASSFGTGSYEQYF. Here the CDR3 DNA reads TGTGCCAGCAGTTTTGGGACAGGGAGCTACGAGCAGTACTTC.

The V call is TRBV2, the J call TRBJ1-5, with 7 bases matching TRBD1. Unmatched junction bases numbered 5, after V lost 5 bases and J lost 1 base. CDR1 and CDR2 from the germline V gene are SNHLY and FYNNEI. The CDR3 loop spans 15 amino acids. The CDR3 loop is CASSRQGMSNQPQHF. For the CDR3, the DNA is TGTGCCAGCAGTAGACAGGGTATGAGCAATCAGCCCCAGCATTTT.

This clone turned up a few times. The chain employs TRBV28 and TRBJ2-7; 7 bases line up with TRBD2. Unmatched junction bases numbered 13, after V lost 4 bases and J lost 4 bases. The germline gives CDR1 MDHEN, CDR2 SYDVKM. This CDR3 comprises 16 residues. CDR3 sequence reads: CASSSAPGGSTYEQYF. For the CDR3, the DNA is TGTGCCAGCAGTTCGGCCCCGGGCGGGAGTACATACGAGCAGTACTTC.

This rearrangement joins TRBV27 to TRBJ1-1, with TRBD1 matching 8 bases. The CDR3 loop spans 14 amino acids. The ends lost 7 bases at V and 1 base at J; junction bases unmatched: 5. The germline gives CDR1 MNHEY, CDR2 SMNVEV (reference sequence). The CDR3 sequence: CASKGQGPNTEAFF. As DNA, the CDR3 is TGTGCCAGCAAAGGACAGGGCCCGAACACTGAAGCTTTCTTT.

The chain links TRBV2 to TRBJ2-1, with TRBD2 matching over 8 bases. Germline V lookup: CDR1 SNHLY, CDR2 FYNNEI. There are 17 residues in the CDR3. The junction had 17 bases not matched to a gene; V was cut back by 6 bases and J by 7 bases. This chain's CDR3 is CASREGVGRGRINEQFF. In DNA form, the CDR3 reads TGTGCCAGCAGGGAGGGGGTCGGCCGCGGGAGGATTAATGAGCAGTTCTTC.

This clone came up a few times. The chain recombines TRBV11-2 with TRBJ2-6; 8 nucleotides line up with TRBD1. The V gene end was trimmed by 6 bases and the J gene end by 0 bases; junction bases not matched to a gene: 4. Germline CDR1 is SGHAT and CDR2 is FQNNGV. CDR3 length equals 16 residues. The CDR3 DNA reads as TGTGCCAGCAGATACACAGGGGGCTCTGGGGCCAACGTCCTGACTTTC. The encoded protein is CASRYTGGSGANVLTF.

The V gene is TRBV7-2, the J gene TRBJ2-1; TRBD2 agrees at 7 bases. The V gene end was trimmed by 3 bases and the J gene end by 4 bases; junction bases not matched to a gene: 6. The CDR3 consists of 15 residues. The germline V gene encodes CDR1 SGHTA and CDR2 FQGNSA. Here the CDR3 DNA reads TGTGCCAGCAGCTTCGGCGGGAGTAAATACAATGAGCAGTTCTTC. As protein: CASSFGGSKYNEQFF.

To note about this clone: Within the sample, other DNA sequences also encode this same CDR3. This rearrangement joins TRBV9 to TRBJ2-5; TRBD1 might be the D (6 bases). The CDR3 runs to 15 residues. Trimming removed 1 base from V and 1 base from J, with 11 bases in between. Germline V gene sequence: CDR1 SGDLS, CDR2 YYNGEE. Here the CDR3 DNA reads TGTGCCAGCAGCGTAACAACAGGGCGCCAAGAGACCCAGTACTTC. Translated: CASSVTTGRQETQYF.

The rearrangement links TRBV6-1 to TRBJ2-7; the match to TRBD2 covers 8 bases. With V trimmed by 7 bases and J by 0 bases, 5 bases remained unmatched. This CDR3 region has 14 residues. Germline CDR1 is MNHNS and CDR2 is SASEGT. The chain's CDR3 is CASIWREVSYEQYF. Written as DNA, the CDR3 is TGTGCCAGCATCTGGCGGGAGGTCTCCTACGAGCAGTACTTC.

In this sample, this clone turned up a few times. The V call is TRBV7-9, the J call TRBJ2-7; 8 nucleotides agree with TRBD2. Germline V gene lookup returns CDR1 SEHNR and CDR2 FQNEAQ (reference sequence). The length of the CDR3 is 14 residues. The V gene end was trimmed by 4 bases and the J gene end by 5 bases; junction bases not matched to a gene: 7. The CDR3 DNA is TGTGCCAGCAGCTCCGGGACTAGTTTCGACGAGCAGTACTTC. This translates into CASSSGTSFDEQYF.

In this sample, this clone turned up a few times. The chain uses TRBV28 and TRBJ1-5; unclear D gene. CDR1 and CDR2 (germline): MDHEN, SYDVKM. Deletions cut 6 bases from V and 4 bases from J, with 16 bases between. The CDR3 contains 15 residues. The CDR3 DNA follows: TGTGCCAGCAGCCCGAACGGTGGTTGGAATCAGCCCCAGCATTTT. It translates to CASSPNGGWNQPQHF. The full variable domain, in which reference TRBV28 and TRBJ1-5 provide the parts outside the CDR3, is DVKVTQSSRYLVKRTGEKVFLECVQDMDHENMFWYRQDPGLGLRLIYFSYDVKMKEKGDIPEGYSVSREKKERFSLILESASTNQTSMYLCASSPNGGWNQPQHFGDGTRLSIL.

This clone was recorded a few times. The CDR3 spells CATTGILGEQYF. For the CDR3, the DNA is TGTGCCACAACAGGGATCCTAGGCGAGCAGTACTTC. The V and J genes are TRBV28 and TRBJ2-7, with D maybe TRBD1 (6 bases). CDR1 MDHEN and CDR2 SYDVKM come from the germline V gene. Trimming shortened V by 10 bases and J by 6 bases, and 16 bases separated the two germline ends. CDR3 length: 12 amino acids.

The sample holds a few counts of this clone. The chain combines TRBV10-3 with TRBJ2-3; TRBD2 aligns across 9 bases. The V gene end was trimmed by 10 bases and the J gene end by 4 bases; junction bases not matched to a gene: 9. Germline assignment: CDR1 ENHRY and CDR2 SYGVKD. This CDR3 contains 14 residues. The CDR3 DNA follows: TGTGCCACCAAGCGGGAGGCCCTCCCAGATACGCAGTATTTT. Translation: CATKREALPDTQYF.

This clone was picked up a small number of times. V gene TRBV7-2 combines with J gene TRBJ2-1, with 9 bases fitting TRBD2. This CDR3 spans 17 amino acids. V shed 0 bases and J 1 base; nucleotides not matched to a gene: 4. Per the germline V gene, CDR1 is SGHTA and CDR2 is FQGNSA. CDR3: CASSLAFSGSSYNEQFF. CDR3 nucleotides: TGTGCCAGCAGCTTAGCTTTTAGCGGGAGTTCCTACAATGAGCAGTTCTTC.

This clone was counted a few times. The V gene is TRBV28, the J gene TRBJ2-7; tentative D call: TRBD1 (5 bases). The germline V gene has CDR1 MDHEN and CDR2 SYDVKM. This CDR3 is built from 14 residues. Trimming took 6 bases from V and 2 from J, leaving 14 bases between them. CDR3 DNA sequence: TGTGCCAGCAGGGAGCAGGGCGCGCCCTACGAGCAGTACTTC. Encoded protein: CASREQGAPYEQYF. Filled out from reference TRBV28 and TRBJ2-7, the complete variable domain reads DVKVTQSSRYLVKRTGEKVFLECVQDMDHENMFWYRQDPGLGLRLIYFSYDVKMKEKGDIPEGYSVSREKKERFSLILESASTNQTSMYLCASREQGAPYEQYFGPGTRLTVT.